The entry that follows covers one T cell receptor beta chain sequence. The data stem from a study of T cell changes during pregnancy in multiple sclerosis. The table came from immunoSEQ multiplex PCR; TCRdb's copy has only in-frame clones and leaves some out. The sample shows roughly 67,000 clones, approximately 90% of them seen only once. Sample: peripheral blood, taken in the second trimester of pregnancy. This TCR was sampled from a female donor with multiple sclerosis, enrolled in a pregnancy study.

This CDR3 reads CASSSRVNYGYTF. The CDR3 nucleotides are TGTGCCAGCAGCTCGAGGGTTAACTATGGCTACACCTTC. This sequence joins TRBV7-9 and TRBJ1-2; the D is unclear. Looked up from germline, CDR1 is SEHNR and CDR2 is FQNEAQ (reference sequence). The germline V and J ends were trimmed by 4 bases and 1 base, with 7 bases remaining between them. The CDR3 runs to 13 residues.